The present entry profiles one T cell receptor beta chain with its context. Antigen unknown. Amplification of TCR beta CDR3 regions used RNA as the template. A set of HTBI primers served as the primers for a first-round RT-PCR of the TCR CDR3. TCRdb reanalysed the multiplex PCR reads using MiXCR and keeps one entry per CDR3 protein. The repertoire consists of hundreds of thousands of distinct CDR3 sequences, with roughly 14% occurring once and the leading ten covering 20% to 25%. These data are taken from a study of T cells in Graves' hyperthyroidism and ophthalmopathy. General study points: Blood samples included most of the expanded thyroid clonotypes exceeding 0.001. Patients with ophthalmopathy were separated from those with stable hyperthyroidism by a 13 V-J model.

Subjects aged 18 to 65 presented with newly diagnosed hyperthyroidism of less than 2 months' duration. The PBMCs were taken from over 9.5 ml of fresh peripheral blood. Trimming stripped 3 bases from V and 0 bases from J, with 20 bases between. The CDR3 consists of 17 residues. Germline CDR1 and CDR2: DFQATT and SNEGSKA (reference sequence). The sequence was collected from a woman aged 30 to 39 with Graves' hyperthyroidism. Material: blood. The rearrangement uses TRBV20-1 and TRBJ1-1; D is unresolved. DNA of the CDR3: TGCAGTGCTAGCAATGTGGGGAGTAAACTTATGAACACTGAAGCTTTCTTT. This codes for CSASNVGSKLMNTEAFF.